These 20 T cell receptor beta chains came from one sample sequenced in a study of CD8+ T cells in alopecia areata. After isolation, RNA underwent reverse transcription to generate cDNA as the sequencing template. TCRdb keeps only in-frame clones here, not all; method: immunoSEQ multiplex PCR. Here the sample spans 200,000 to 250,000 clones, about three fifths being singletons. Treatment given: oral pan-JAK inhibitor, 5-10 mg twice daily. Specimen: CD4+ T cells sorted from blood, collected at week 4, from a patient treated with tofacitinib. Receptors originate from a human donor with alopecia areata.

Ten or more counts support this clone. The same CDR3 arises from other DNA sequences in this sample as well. CDR3 loop: CSAGNQPQHF. As DNA, the CDR3 is TGCAGTGCGGGGAATCAGCCCCAGCATTTT. The V gene is TRBV20-1, the J gene TRBJ1-5; D gene unclear. Trimming shortened V by 6 bases and J by 4 bases, and 4 bases separated the two germline ends. This CDR3 is built from 10 residues. The germline CDR1 and CDR2 sequences are DFQATT and SNEGSKA (reference sequence).

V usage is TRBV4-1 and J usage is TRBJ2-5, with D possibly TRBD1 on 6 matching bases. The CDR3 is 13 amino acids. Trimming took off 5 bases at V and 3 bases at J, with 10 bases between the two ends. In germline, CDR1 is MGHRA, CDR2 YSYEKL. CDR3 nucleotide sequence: TGCGCCAGCAGCAAGACAGGCGAAGAGACCCAGTACTTC. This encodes CASSKTGEETQYF.

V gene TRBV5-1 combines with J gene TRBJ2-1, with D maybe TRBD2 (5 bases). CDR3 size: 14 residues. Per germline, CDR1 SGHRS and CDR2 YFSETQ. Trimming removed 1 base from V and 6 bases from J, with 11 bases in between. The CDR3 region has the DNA TGCGCCAGCAGCTTGCCGACGGCGGGCAATGAGCAGTTCTTC. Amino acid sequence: CASSLPTAGNEQFF.

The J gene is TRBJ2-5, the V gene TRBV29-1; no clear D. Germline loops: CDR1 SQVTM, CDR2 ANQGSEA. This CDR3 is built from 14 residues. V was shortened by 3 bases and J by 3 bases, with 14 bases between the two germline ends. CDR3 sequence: CSVDVVATKETQYF. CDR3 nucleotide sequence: TGCAGCGTTGATGTTGTGGCCACGAAAGAGACCCAGTACTTC.

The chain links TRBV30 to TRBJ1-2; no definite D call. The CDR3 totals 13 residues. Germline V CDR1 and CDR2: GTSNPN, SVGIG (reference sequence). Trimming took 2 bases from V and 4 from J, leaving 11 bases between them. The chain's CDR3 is CAWSSDRVYGYTF. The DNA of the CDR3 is TGTGCCTGGAGTTCTGACCGCGTCTATGGCTACACCTTC.

CDR3 sequence: CASRAPGQGEPQHF. CDR3 bases: TGTGCCAGCAGAGCCCCGGGACAGGGGGAGCCCCAGCATTTT. The J gene is TRBJ1-5, the V gene TRBV2; TRBD1 matches 11 bases. The length of the CDR3 is 14 residues. CDR1 SNHLY and CDR2 FYNNEI come from the germline V gene. With 6 bases clipped from V and 8 bases from J, the junction kept 6 bases outside the gene matches.

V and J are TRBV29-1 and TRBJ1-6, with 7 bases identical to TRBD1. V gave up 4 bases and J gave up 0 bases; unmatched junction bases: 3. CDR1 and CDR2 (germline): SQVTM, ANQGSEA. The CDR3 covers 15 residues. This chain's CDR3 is CSVVQGSSYNSPLHF. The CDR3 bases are TGCAGCGTTGTACAGGGGAGCTCCTATAATTCACCCCTCCACTTT.

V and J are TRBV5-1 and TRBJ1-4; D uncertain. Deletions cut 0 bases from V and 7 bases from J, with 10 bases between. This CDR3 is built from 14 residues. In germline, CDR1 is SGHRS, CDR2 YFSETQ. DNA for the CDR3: TGCGCCAGCAGCTTGGAGGGTAATGGTGAAAAACTGTTTTTT. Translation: CASSLEGNGEKLFF.

For the CDR3, the DNA is TGCGCCAGCAGCTTCCAGGGGAATTCACCCCTCCACTTT. This sequence encodes CASSFQGNSPLHF. The genes are TRBV5-1 and TRBJ1-6, with a tentative D call TRBD1 (6 bases). The CDR3 spans 13 residues. Per the germline V gene, CDR1 is SGHRS and CDR2 is YFSETQ. Deletions cut 2 bases from V and 7 bases from J, with 7 bases between.

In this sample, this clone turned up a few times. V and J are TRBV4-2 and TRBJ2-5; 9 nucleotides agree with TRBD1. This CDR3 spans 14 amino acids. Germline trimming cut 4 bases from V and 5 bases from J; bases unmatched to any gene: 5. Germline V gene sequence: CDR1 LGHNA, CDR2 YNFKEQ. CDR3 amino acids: CASSRTGDAETQYF. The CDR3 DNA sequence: TGTGCCAGCAGCCGGACAGGGGACGCCGAGACCCAGTACTTC.

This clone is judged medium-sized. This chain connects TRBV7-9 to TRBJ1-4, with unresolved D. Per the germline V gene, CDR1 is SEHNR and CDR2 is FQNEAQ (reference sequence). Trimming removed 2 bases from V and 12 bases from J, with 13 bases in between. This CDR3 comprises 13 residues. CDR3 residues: CASSLQPGEELFF. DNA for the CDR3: TGTGCCAGCAGCTTACAACCCGGAGAGGAACTGTTTTTT. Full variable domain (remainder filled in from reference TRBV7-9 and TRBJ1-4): DTGVSQNPRHKITKRGQNVTFRCDPISEHNRLYWYRQTLGQGPEFLTYFQNEAQLEKSRLLSDRFSAERPKGSFSTLEIQRTEQGDSAMYLCASSLQPGEELFFGSGTQLSVL.

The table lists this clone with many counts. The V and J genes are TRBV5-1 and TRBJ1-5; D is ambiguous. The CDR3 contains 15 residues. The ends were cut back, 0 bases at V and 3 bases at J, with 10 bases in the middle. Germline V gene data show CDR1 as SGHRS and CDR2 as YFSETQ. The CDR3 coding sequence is TGCGCCAGCAGCTTGGGGGCAGGAGTCAATCAGCCCCAGCATTTT. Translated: CASSLGAGVNQPQHF.

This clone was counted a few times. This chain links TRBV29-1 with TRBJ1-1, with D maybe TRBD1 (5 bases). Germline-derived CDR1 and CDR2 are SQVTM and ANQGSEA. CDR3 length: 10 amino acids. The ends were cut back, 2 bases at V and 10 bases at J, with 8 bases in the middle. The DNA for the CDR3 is TGCAGCGTTGAAAGGGGTCGAGCTTTCTTT. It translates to CSVERGRAFF.

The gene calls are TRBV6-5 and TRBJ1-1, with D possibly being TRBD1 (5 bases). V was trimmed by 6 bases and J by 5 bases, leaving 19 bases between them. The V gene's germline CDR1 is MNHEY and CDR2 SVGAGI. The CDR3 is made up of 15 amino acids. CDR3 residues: CASRGQGHPGTEAFF. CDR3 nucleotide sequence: TGTGCCAGCAGGGGCCAGGGCCACCCGGGGACTGAAGCTTTCTTT.

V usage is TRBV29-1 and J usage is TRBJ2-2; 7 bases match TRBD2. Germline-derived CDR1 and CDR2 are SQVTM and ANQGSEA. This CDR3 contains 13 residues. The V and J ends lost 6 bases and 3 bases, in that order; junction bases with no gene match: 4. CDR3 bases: TGCAGCGTCCGGCGGGGGTACACCGGGGAGCTGTTTTTT. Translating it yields CSVRRGYTGELFF.

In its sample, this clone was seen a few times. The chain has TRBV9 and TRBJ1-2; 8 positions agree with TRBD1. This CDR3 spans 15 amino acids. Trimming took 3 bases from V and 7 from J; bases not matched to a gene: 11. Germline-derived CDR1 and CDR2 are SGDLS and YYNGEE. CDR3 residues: CASSAGGQGGGGYTF. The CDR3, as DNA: TGTGCCAGCAGCGCCGGTGGACAGGGTGGAGGTGGCTACACCTTC.

In DNA form, the CDR3 reads TGTGCCACCAGCCGGGACTCTAGCACAGATACGCAGTATTTT. It translates to CATSRDSSTDTQYF. The V call is TRBV15, the J call TRBJ2-3; D perhaps matches TRBD2 (6 bases). The CDR3 totals 14 residues. The V gene's germline CDR1 is LNHNV and CDR2 YYDKDF (reference sequence). V lost 5 bases to trimming and J lost 0 bases, with 9 bases between them.

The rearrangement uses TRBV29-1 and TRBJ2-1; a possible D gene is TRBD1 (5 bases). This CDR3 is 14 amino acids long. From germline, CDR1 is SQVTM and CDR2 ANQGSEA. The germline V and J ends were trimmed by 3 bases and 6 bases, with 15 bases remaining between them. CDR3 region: CSVDGYRRINEQFF. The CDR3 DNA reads TGCAGCGTTGATGGCTACAGGCGCATCAATGAGCAGTTCTTC.

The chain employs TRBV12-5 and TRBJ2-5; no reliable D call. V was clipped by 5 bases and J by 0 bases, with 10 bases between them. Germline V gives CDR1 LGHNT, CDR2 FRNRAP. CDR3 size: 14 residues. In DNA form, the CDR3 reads TGTGCTAGTGGTAACGGACGGGACCAAGAGACCCAGTACTTC. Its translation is CASGNGRDQETQYF. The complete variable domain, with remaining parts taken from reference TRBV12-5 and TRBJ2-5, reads DARVTQTPRHKVTEMGQEVTMRCQPILGHNTVFWYRQTMMQGLELLAYFRNRAPLDDSGMPKDRFSAEMPDATLATLKIQPSEPRDSAVYFCASGNGRDQETQYFGPGTRLLVL.

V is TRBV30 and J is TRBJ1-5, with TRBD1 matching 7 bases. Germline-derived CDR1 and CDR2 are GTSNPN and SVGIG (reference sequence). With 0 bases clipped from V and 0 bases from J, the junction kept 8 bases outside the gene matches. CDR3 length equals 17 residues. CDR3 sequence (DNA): TGTGCCTGGAGTGTCTGGGGACAGACACTTAGCAATCAGCCCCAGCATTTT. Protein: CAWSVWGQTLSNQPQHF.